Listed here are 17 T cell receptor beta chains from one sample, sequenced in a study of post-analysis software for immune sequencing data. Study outcomes and limitations: Compared with controls, patients had more of about five TRBV segments, including TRBV5-6, TRBV5-1 and TRBV20-1.

Unique molecular identifiers featured in each of the TCR beta cDNA libraries. TCRdb used MiXCR to reprocess the PCR reads, holding one entry per CDR3 protein. Of around 500,000 distinct CDR3 sequences listed, less than 40% are singletons. No cognate antigen is known for these TCRs. Material: blood. The receptors come from a girl aged 2-17 years with multiple sclerosis.

A few counts support this clonotype. The V gene is TRBV6-5, the J gene TRBJ2-4; perhaps TRBD1 as D (6 bases). V was clipped by 6 bases and J by 0 bases, with 15 bases between them. Germline V gene lookup returns CDR1 MNHEY and CDR2 SVGAGI. The CDR3 covers 16 residues. The CDR3 loop is CASSSQGRGAKNIQYF. The CDR3 bases are TGTGCCAGCAGCTCTCAGGGCAGGGGAGCCAAAAACATTCAGTACTTC.

This clonotype was seen only a few times. The chain recombines TRBV29-1 with TRBJ1-2; maybe TRBD1 (5 bases). The V gene's germline CDR1 is SQVTM and CDR2 ANQGSEA. This CDR3 is 17 amino acids long. Trimming removed 7 bases from V and 4 bases from J, with 28 bases in between. The CDR3 loop reads CSGGSGGANSVPYGYTF. The CDR3 DNA sequence: TGCAGCGGGGGTTCAGGTGGGGCCAATTCGGTCCCCTATGGCTACACCTTC. Full variable domain (missing parts from reference TRBV29-1 and TRBJ1-2): SAVISQKPSRDICQRGTSLTIQCQVDSQVTMMFWYRQQPGQSLTLIATANQGSEATYESGFVIDKFPISRPNLTFSTLTVSNMSPEDSSIYLCSGGSGGANSVPYGYTFGSGTRLTVV.

CDR3 sequence reads: CSARKPGLGTDTQYF. CDR3 bases: TGCAGTGCCCGAAAGCCGGGACTAGGGACAGATACGCAGTATTTT. J is TRBJ2-3 and V is TRBV20-1; 8 positions agree with TRBD2. CDR3 size: 15 residues. Germline values: CDR1 DFQATT, CDR2 SNEGSKA (reference sequence). Trimming removed 6 bases from V and 3 bases from J; junction bases left unmatched: 11.

The chain has TRBV12-3 or TRBV12-4 and TRBJ1-5, with a tentative D call TRBD1 (6 bases). The ends were cut back, 6 bases at V and 6 bases at J, with 9 bases in the middle. The CDR3 extends over 12 amino acids. Here the CDR3 reads CASRQGGQPQHF. The CDR3 coding sequence is TGTGCCAGCAGACAGGGCGGTCAGCCCCAGCATTTT.

The CDR3 DNA reads as TGCAGCAGATACTCCCGGACATTTCCTCAGCCCCAGCATTTT. This codes for CSRYSRTFPQPQHF. J is TRBJ1-5 and V is TRBV29-1; a weak D match, TRBD1 (5 bases). This CDR3 is 14 amino acids long. Trimming took off 8 bases at V and 6 bases at J, with 20 bases between the two ends. From germline, CDR1 is SQVTM and CDR2 ANQGSEA.

V gene TRBV12-3 or TRBV12-4 combines with J gene TRBJ2-7; D is perhaps TRBD1 or TRBD2 (5 bases each). This CDR3 region has 14 residues. Trimming took off 7 bases at V and 5 bases at J, with 18 bases between the two ends. The CDR3 loop is CASTQGTGRNEQYF. CDR3 nucleotides: TGTGCCAGCACCCAAGGGACGGGAAGAAACGAGCAGTACTTC.

With respect to this clonotype: At one end, the junction sequence differs from germline, possibly due to a read error. The chain recombines TRBV29-1 with TRBJ1-1; tentatively, D is TRBD1 (6 bases). Germline V gives CDR1 SQVTM, CDR2 ANQGSEA. The CDR3 has 13 amino acids. The CDR3 spells CGVAGARNTEAFF. CDR3 nucleotides: TGCGGCGTTGCGGGGGCGAGGAACACTGAAGCTTTCTTT.

This clonotype was seen more than once but under ten times. The genes are TRBV10-3 and TRBJ1-1; no definite D call. The V end lost 3 bases, the J end lost 7 bases, and 6 bases lay between the germline ends. CDR1 ENHRY and CDR2 SYGVKD come from the germline V gene. This CDR3 has 11 residues. The CDR3 DNA reads TGTGCCATCAGTGACATTTATGAAGCTTTCTTT. Translating it yields CAISDIYEAFF.

This clonotype was recorded a few times. The rearrangement joins TRBV13 to TRBJ2-7; the D gene is possibly TRBD1 (7 bases). This CDR3 is built from 14 residues. Trimming removed 5 bases at V and 0 bases at J, with 11 bases between. CDR1 PRHDT and CDR2 FYEKMQ come from the germline V gene (reference sequence). The CDR3 sequence is CASSTGDSSYEQYF. Here the CDR3 DNA reads TGTGCCAGCAGCACGGGGGACAGCTCCTACGAGCAGTACTTC.

The CDR3 nucleotides are TGTGCCAGCAGTTTTGGGGGGACCATGGGTTCACCCCTCCACTTT. Its protein product is CASSFGGTMGSPLHF. The gene calls are TRBV27 and TRBJ1-6; D may be TRBD1 (5 bases). V was clipped by 3 bases and J by 9 bases, with 15 bases between them. There are 15 residues in the CDR3. CDR1 and CDR2 (germline): MNHEY, SMNVEV (reference sequence).

The CDR3 DNA reads TGCAGCGTGGGGACAGGGAGATACGAGCAGTACTTC. Translated, it gives CSVGTGRYEQYF. The V call is TRBV29-1, the J call TRBJ2-7; TRBD1 matches at 9 bases. Germline V gene data show CDR1 as SQVTM and CDR2 as ANQGSEA. V was clipped by 6 bases and J by 4 bases; unmatched bases: 4. CDR3 length: 12 residues.

The gene calls are TRBV2 and TRBJ2-1, with 12 bases fitting TRBD2. Germline V gives CDR1 SNHLY, CDR2 FYNNEI. This CDR3 is built from 17 residues. Trimming took 4 bases from V and 9 from J; bases not matched to a gene: 13. The CDR3 loop reads CASSVSSGGAVLGEQFF. The CDR3 coding sequence is TGTGCCAGCAGTGTATCTAGCGGGGGGGCGGTTCTTGGTGAGCAGTTCTTC.

Only a few counts were recorded for this clonotype. The CDR3 sequence: CASSLRGRGYGYTF. The CDR3 DNA sequence: TGTGCCAGCAGCCTCCGTGGCAGGGGCTATGGCTACACCTTC. J is TRBJ1-2 and V is TRBV7-9; perhaps TRBD1 as D (6 bases). CDR3 size: 14 residues. In germline, CDR1 is SEHNR, CDR2 FQNEAQ (reference sequence). Between the trimmed V and J ends, which lost 5 bases and 4 bases, there was a span of 14 bases.

The rearrangement links TRBV11-2 to TRBJ1-2; D not resolved. This CDR3 region has 12 residues. Germline CDR1 is SGHAT and CDR2 is FQNNGV. With 5 bases removed from V and 4 bases from J, the gap between germline ends came to 8 bases. CDR3 coding DNA: TGTGCCAGCAGCGCGGAGGTCTATGGCTACACCTTC. This encodes CASSAEVYGYTF.

This clonotype was counted only a few times. The CDR3 region is CASSLSHRSYEQYF. Written as DNA, the CDR3 is TGTGCCAGCAGTTTAAGTCACAGATCCTACGAGCAGTACTTC. The chain combines TRBV12-3 or TRBV12-4 with TRBJ2-7; the D is unclear. V was pared by 2 bases and J by 1 base, with 9 bases between. This CDR3 region has 14 residues.

The J gene is TRBJ2-5, the V gene TRBV20-1; tentatively, D is TRBD2 (5 bases). This CDR3 is built from 11 residues. CDR1 is DFQATT, CDR2 SNEGSKA, per germline (reference sequence). V was trimmed by 6 bases and J by 1 base, leaving 6 bases between them. CDR3: CSALAQETQYF. The CDR3 coding sequence is TGCAGTGCCCTAGCCCAAGAGACCCAGTACTTC.

The V gene is TRBV6-5, the J gene TRBJ1-4; D unclear. The CDR3 spans 14 residues. V was pared by 6 bases and J by 4 bases, with 12 bases between. Germline V gene lookup returns CDR1 MNHEY and CDR2 SVGAGI. The CDR3 DNA sequence: TGTGCCAGCAGCATCGGCGGATTTAATGAAAAACTGTTTTTT. Its translation: CASSIGGFNEKLFF.